This TCR beta chain was sequenced for a study of human T cells and chemical hapten exposure. Broader study findings: Controls formed significantly fewer large CDR3 similarity clusters than expanded TCRs did.

Turning to this clonotype: Its cognate antigen is unknown.

Indicated time point: pre-sensitization, week 0. Treatment described: therapeutic diphenylcyclopropenone sensitization with weekly scalp DPC. It was from unfractionated whole blood that total RNA was extracted. In TCRdb, the RACE reads were re-called with MiXCR into one record per CDR3 protein. This sample yields over 50,000 distinct CDR3 sequences, of which 8.5% to 10% are seen a single time; 9.5% to 10% belongs to the top ten. The CDR3 totals 13 residues. V was cut by 2 bases and J by 0 bases, with 2 bases left in between. Germline CDR1 SGHVS, CDR2 FQNEAQ. V usage is TRBV7-8 and J usage is TRBJ2-1; no clear D gene. The material was whole blood, obtained in connection with sensitization to the hapten diphenylcyclopropenone (DPC). This receptor was identified in a woman in her 30s with alopecia areata. Some clones in this sample may be carry-over from other donors' samples. The CDR3 sequence: CASSLISYNEQFF. CDR3 in DNA: TGTGCCAGCAGCTTAATCTCCTACAATGAGCAGTTCTTC.